The TCR beta chain described here comes from a study of T cell changes during pregnancy in multiple sclerosis. CDR3 length: 13 residues. Germline CDR1 is MNHEY and CDR2 is SVGAGI. Trimming stripped 5 bases from V and 8 bases from J, with 15 bases between. Clones were sequenced by immunoSEQ multiplex PCR, and TCRdb holds only the in-frame ones, with some missing. The data contain roughly 72,000 clones, 89% of them singletons. This specimen was peripheral blood, taken in the first trimester of pregnancy. The chain has TRBV6-5 and TRBJ1-1, with D possibly TRBD1 on 5 matching bases. The TCR sequence derives from a female donor in good health, enrolled as a control in a pregnancy study. CDR3 bases: TGTGCCAGCAGTGATAACCAGGGCACAGAAGCTTTCTTT. Translation: CASSDNQGTEAFF.